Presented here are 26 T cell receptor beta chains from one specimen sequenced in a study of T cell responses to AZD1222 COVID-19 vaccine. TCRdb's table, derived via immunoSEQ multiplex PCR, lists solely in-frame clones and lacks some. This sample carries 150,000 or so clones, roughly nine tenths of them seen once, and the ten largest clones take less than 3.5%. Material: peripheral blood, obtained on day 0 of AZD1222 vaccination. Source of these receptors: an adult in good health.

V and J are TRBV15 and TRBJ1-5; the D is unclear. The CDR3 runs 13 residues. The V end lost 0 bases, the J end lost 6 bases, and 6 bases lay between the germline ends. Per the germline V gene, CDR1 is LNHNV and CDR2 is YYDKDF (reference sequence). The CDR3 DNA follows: TGTGCCACCAGCAGAGATAGACGTCAGCCCCAGCATTTT. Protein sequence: CATSRDRRQPQHF.

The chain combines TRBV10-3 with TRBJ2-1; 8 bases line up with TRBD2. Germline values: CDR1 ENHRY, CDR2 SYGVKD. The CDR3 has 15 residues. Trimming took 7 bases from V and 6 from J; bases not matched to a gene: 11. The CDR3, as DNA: TGTGCCATCAACCCGGGGGGGCCTAGCGGCAATGAGCAGTTCTTC. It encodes CAINPGGPSGNEQFF.

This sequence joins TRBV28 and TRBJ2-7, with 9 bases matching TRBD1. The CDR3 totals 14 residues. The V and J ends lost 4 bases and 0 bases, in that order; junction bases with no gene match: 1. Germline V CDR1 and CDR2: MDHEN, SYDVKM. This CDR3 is CASSYRGRSYEQYF. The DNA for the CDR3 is TGTGCCAGCAGTTACAGGGGGCGCTCCTACGAGCAGTACTTC.

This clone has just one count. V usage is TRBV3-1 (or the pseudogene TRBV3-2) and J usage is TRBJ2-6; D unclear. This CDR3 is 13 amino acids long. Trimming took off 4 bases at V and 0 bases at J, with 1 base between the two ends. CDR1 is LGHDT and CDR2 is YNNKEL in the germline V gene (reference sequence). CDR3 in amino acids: CASSRSGANVLTF. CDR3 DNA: TGTGCCAGCAGCCGCTCTGGGGCCAACGTCCTGACTTTC.

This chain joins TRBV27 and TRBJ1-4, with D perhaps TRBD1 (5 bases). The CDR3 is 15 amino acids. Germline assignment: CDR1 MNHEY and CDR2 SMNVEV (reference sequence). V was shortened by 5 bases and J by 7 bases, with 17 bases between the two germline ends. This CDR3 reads CASSPGDLLGEKLFF. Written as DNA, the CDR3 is TGTGCCAGCAGTCCCGGGGACCTCTTAGGTGAAAAACTGTTTTTT.

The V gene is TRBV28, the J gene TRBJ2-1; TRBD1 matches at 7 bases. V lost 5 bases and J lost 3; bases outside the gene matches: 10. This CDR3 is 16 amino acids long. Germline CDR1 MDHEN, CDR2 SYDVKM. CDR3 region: CASSALRDSRYNEQFF. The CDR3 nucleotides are TGTGCCAGCAGTGCCTTACGGGACAGCCGCTACAATGAGCAGTTCTTC.

CDR3 protein: CASSDGTGGRETQYF. For the CDR3, the DNA is TGCGCCAGCAGCGATGGGACAGGGGGAAGGGAGACCCAGTACTTC. The chain is built from TRBV5-1 and TRBJ2-5; 11 nucleotides match TRBD1. The trim removed 4 bases at V and 5 bases at J, leaving 7 bases unmatched. Germline V gene sequence: CDR1 SGHRS, CDR2 YFSETQ. There are 15 residues in the CDR3.

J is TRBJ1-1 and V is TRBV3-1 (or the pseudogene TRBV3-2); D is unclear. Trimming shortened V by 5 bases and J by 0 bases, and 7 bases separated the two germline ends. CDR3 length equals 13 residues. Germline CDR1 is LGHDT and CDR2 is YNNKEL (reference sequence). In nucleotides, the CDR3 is TGTGCCAGCAGCACCACAATGAACACTGAAGCTTTCTTT. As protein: CASSTTMNTEAFF.

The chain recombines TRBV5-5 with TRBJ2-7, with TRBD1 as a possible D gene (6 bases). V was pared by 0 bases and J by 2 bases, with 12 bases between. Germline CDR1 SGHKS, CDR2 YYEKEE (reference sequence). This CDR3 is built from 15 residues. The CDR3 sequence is CASSLGGRGPYEQYF. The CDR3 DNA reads TGTGCCAGCAGCTTGGGAGGCAGGGGCCCCTACGAGCAGTACTTC.

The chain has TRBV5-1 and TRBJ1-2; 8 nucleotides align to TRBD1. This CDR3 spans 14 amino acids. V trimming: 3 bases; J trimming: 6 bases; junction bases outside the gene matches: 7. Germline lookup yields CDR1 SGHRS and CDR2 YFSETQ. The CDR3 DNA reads TGCGCCAGCAGCTCAGGGACAGGTATCGATGGCTACACCTTC. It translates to CASSSGTGIDGYTF.

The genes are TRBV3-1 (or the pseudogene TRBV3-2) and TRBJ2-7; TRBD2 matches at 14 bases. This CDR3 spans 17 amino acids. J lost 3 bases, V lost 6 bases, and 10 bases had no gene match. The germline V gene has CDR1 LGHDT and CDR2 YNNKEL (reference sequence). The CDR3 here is CASRPGLAGERNYEQYF. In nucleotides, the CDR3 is TGTGCCAGCAGGCCGGGACTAGCGGGGGAGCGCAACTACGAGCAGTACTTC.

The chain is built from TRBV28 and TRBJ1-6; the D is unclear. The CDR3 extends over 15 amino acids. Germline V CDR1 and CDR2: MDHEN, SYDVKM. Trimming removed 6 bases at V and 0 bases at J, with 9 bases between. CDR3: CASSPRGSYNSPLHF. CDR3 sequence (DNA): TGTGCCAGCAGCCCTCGGGGCTCCTATAATTCACCCCTCCACTTT. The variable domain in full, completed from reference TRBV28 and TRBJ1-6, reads DVKVTQSSRYLVKRTGEKVFLECVQDMDHENMFWYRQDPGLGLRLIYFSYDVKMKEKGDIPEGYSVSREKKERFSLILESASTNQTSMYLCASSPRGSYNSPLHFGNGTRLTVT.

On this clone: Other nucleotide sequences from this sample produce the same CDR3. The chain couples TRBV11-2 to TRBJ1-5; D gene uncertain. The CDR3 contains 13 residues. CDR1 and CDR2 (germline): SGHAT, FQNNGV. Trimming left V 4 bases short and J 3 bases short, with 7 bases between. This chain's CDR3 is CASSYQSNQPQHF. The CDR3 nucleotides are TGTGCCAGCAGCTACCAGTCCAATCAGCCCCAGCATTTT.

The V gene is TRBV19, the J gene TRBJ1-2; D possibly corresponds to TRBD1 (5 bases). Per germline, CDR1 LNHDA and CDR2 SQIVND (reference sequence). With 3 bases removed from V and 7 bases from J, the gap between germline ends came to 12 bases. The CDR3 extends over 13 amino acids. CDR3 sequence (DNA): TGTGCCAGTAGTATCGGGACCCAGACTGGCTACACCTTC. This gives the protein CASSIGTQTGYTF.

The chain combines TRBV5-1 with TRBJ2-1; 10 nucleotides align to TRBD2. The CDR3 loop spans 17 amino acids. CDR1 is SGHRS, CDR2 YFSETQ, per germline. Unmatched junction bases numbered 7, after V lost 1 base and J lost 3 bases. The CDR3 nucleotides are TGCGCCAGCAGCTTGAGGCTAGCGGGGGAGTACTACAATGAGCAGTTCTTC. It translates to CASSLRLAGEYYNEQFF.

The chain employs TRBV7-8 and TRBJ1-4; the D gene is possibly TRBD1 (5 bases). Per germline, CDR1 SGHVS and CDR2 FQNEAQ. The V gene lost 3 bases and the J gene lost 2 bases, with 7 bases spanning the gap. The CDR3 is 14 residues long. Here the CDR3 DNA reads TGTGCCAGCAGCTTGACAGCTACTAATGAAAAACTGTTTTTT. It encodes CASSLTATNEKLFF.

The DNA for the CDR3 is TGTGCCAGTAGTACGGGAGGGGGACCTCAGCCCCAGCATTTT. Protein sequence: CASSTGGGPQPQHF. The chain carries TRBV19 and TRBJ1-5; weak D call: TRBD1 (6 bases). Germline CDR1 reads LNHDA; CDR2 reads SQIVND (reference sequence). V was shortened by 4 bases and J by 6 bases, with 13 bases between the two germline ends. This CDR3 is 14 amino acids long.

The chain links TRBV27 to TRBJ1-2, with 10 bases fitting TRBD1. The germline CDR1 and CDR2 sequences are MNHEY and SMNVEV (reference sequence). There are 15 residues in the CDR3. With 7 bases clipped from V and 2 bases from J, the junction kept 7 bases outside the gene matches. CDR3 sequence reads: CASTPGTGENYGYTF. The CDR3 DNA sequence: TGTGCCAGCACCCCCGGGACAGGGGAAAACTATGGCTACACCTTC.

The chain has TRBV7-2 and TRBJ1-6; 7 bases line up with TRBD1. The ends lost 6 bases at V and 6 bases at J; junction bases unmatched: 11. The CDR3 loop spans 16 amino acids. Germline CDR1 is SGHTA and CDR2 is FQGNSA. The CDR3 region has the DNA TGTGCCAGCAGTTCCTCCCGGGGACAGACTAATTCACCCCTCCACTTT. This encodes CASSSSRGQTNSPLHF.

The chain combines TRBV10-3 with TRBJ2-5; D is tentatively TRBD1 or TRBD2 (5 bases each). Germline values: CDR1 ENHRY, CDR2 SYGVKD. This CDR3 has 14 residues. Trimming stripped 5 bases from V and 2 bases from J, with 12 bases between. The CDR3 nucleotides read TGTGCCATCAGTTTCCGGGACGAACAAGAGACCCAGTACTTC. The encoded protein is CAISFRDEQETQYF.

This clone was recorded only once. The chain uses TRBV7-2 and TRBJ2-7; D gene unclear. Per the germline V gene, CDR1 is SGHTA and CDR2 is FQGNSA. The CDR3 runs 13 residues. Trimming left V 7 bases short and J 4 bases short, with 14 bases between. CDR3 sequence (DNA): TGTGCCAGCACCACCTTTGCGTCTTACGAGCAGTACTTC. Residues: CASTTFASYEQYF.

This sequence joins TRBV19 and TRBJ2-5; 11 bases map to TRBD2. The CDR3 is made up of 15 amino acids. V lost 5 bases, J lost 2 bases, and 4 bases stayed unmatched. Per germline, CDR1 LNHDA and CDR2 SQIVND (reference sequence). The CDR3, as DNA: TGTGCCAGTAGTTGGGCTAGCGGGGGGCAAGAGACCCAGTACTTC. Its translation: CASSWASGGQETQYF.

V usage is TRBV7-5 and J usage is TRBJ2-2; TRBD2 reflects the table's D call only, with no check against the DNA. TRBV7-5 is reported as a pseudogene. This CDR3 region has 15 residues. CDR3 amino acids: CARSYGGSNTGELFF. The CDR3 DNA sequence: TGTGCCAGAAGCTACGGGGGATCGAACACCGGGGAGCTGTTTTTT.

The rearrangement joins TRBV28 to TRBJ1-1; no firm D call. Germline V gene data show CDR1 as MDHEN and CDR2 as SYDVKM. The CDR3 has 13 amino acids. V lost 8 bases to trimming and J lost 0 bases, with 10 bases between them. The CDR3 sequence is CASLNEMNTEAFF. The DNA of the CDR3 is TGTGCCAGCCTAAATGAAATGAACACTGAAGCTTTCTTT.

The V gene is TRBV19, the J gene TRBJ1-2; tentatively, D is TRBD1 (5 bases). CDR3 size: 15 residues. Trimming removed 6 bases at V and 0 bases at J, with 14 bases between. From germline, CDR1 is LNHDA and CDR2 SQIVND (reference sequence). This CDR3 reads CASRKTGEANYGYTF. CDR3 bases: TGTGCCAGTAGGAAAACAGGCGAAGCTAACTATGGCTACACCTTC.

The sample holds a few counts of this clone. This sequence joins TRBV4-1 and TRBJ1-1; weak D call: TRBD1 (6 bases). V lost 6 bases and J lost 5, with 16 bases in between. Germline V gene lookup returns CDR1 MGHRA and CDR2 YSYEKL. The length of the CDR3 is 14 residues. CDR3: CASRGTLKGTEAFF. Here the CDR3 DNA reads TGCGCCAGCAGGGGGACACTTAAGGGGACTGAAGCTTTCTTT.